The clone carrying this T cell receptor (beta chain) was seen a single time. Generated by immunoSEQ multiplex PCR, the TCRdb table keeps only in-frame clones and is missing some. The table has under 50,000 clones, approximately 84% seen once; the top ten hold 14% to 15%. CDR1 is SGHRS and CDR2 is YFSETQ in the germline V gene. V shed 0 bases, J shed 5 bases, and the junction held 6 bases outside the gene matches. The CDR3 consists of 15 residues. The data are from a study of OX40 agonist ivuxolimab in advanced cancers. The TCR originated in an adult with an advanced solid tumor such as melanoma, head and neck, liver or kidney cancer. Material: CD4+ or CD8+ T cells sorted from blood, obtained in a trial of the OX40 agonist ivuxolimab. The chain is built from TRBV5-1 and TRBJ1-1; 8 bases fit TRBD1. The CDR3 bases are TGCGCCAGCAGCTTGGTAACAGGGGGATCTACTGAAGCTTTCTTT. It codes for CASSLVTGGSTEAFF. The entire variable domain, with the rest obtained from reference TRBV5-1 and TRBJ1-1, is as follows: KAGVTQTPRYLIKTRGQQVTLSCSPISGHRSVSWYQQTPGQGLQFLFEYFSETQRNKGNFPGRFSGRQFSNSRSEMNVSTLELGDSALYLCASSLVTGGSTEAFFGQGTRLTVV.